These 14 T cell receptor beta chains came from one sample sequenced in a study of CXCR3-negative and CXCR3-positive naive CD8 T cells. Preparation of TRB cDNA libraries relied on 5' RACE carrying UMI labels. TCRdb re-called the 5' RACE reads and gives one entry per CDR3 protein, without DNA. The listing records about 38,000 distinct CDR3 sequences. Sequenced input: memory CD8+ T cells from blood. The source is a human donor in good health. Some clones in this sample may be carry-over from other donors' samples.

This chain links TRBV28 with TRBJ2-1; absent DNA, TCRdb's TRBD1 call cannot be checked. Looked up from germline, CDR1 is MDHEN and CDR2 is SYDVKM. The CDR3 extends over 14 amino acids. This CDR3 reads CASSLRGRPGEQFF.

The chain employs TRBV7-8 and TRBJ2-5. The CDR3 is 15 residues long. In germline, CDR1 is SGHVS, CDR2 FQNEAQ. Here the CDR3 reads CASSLLDAVFETQYF.

V usage is TRBV29-1 and J usage is TRBJ1-2; the D call of TRBD1 rests on TCRdb alone, since no DNA is present to check it. The CDR3 extends over 14 amino acids. CDR1 and CDR2 from the germline V gene are SQVTM and ANQGSEA. The chain's CDR3 is CSVEGVAGVDGYTF.

The V and J genes are TRBV12-3 or TRBV12-4 and TRBJ2-7. CDR3 length: 14 residues. CDR3 amino acids: CASSAQDMDYEQYF.

The rearrangement joins TRBV6-5 to TRBJ2-7. The CDR3 loop spans 15 amino acids. Germline CDR1 reads MNHEY; CDR2 reads SVGAGI. The CDR3 here is CASSYSAGSSYEQYF.

The chain carries TRBV21-1 and TRBJ2-1; lacking DNA, the TRBD2 call made by TCRdb goes unchecked. TRBV21-1 is annotated as a pseudogene. The CDR3 runs to 16 residues. The CDR3 spells CASSKASLAGVPEQFF.

This sequence joins TRBV20-1 and TRBJ1-2; TCRdb calls TRBD1, which cannot be checked without DNA. The CDR3 length is 15 residues. In germline, CDR1 is DFQATT, CDR2 SNEGSKA (reference sequence). CDR3 amino acids: CSARPKGQGFYGYTF.

The chain carries TRBV23-1 and TRBJ2-1; TCRdb selects TRBD2, and the lack of DNA leaves this call unchecked. TRBV23-1 is identified as an open reading frame with a role that is uncertain. This CDR3 has 20 amino acids. CDR3 region: CASSQSEGDCRAGGRNEQFF.

The J gene is TRBJ2-4, the V gene TRBV20-1; the D call from TCRdb, TRBD2, cannot be confirmed without DNA. This CDR3 region has 16 residues. CDR1 and CDR2 (germline): DFQATT, SNEGSKA (reference sequence). The CDR3 sequence: CSARGGPNPAKNIQYF.

The chain uses TRBV13 and TRBJ1-2. The CDR3 loop spans 17 amino acids. CDR1 and CDR2 (germline): PRHDT, FYEKMQ (reference sequence). The chain's CDR3 is CASSFLSQGLSRDGYTF.

The V call is TRBV5-1, the J call TRBJ1-2; lacking DNA, the TRBD1 call made by TCRdb goes unchecked. Looked up from germline, CDR1 is SGHRS and CDR2 is YFSETQ. This CDR3 has 13 residues. CDR3 loop: CASSSGTAYGYTF.

This clonotype counts as medium-sized by frequency. This rearrangement joins TRBV29-1 to TRBJ1-4. CDR3 length: 15 amino acids. The V gene's germline CDR1 is SQVTM and CDR2 ANQGSEA. The CDR3 sequence: CSSPTSSWANEKLFF.

The rearrangement joins TRBV12-3 or TRBV12-4 to TRBJ2-5. The CDR3 runs to 13 residues. The CDR3: CASSLAFQETQYF.

CDR3 sequence reads: CASSYSSTGPQHF. The chain carries TRBV6-5 and TRBJ1-5. CDR1 is MNHEY, CDR2 SVGAGI, per germline. The CDR3 runs 13 residues.